This TCR beta chain was recorded in a study of T cells in Graves' hyperthyroidism and ophthalmopathy. At the level of the study: Peripheral blood was drawn at first diagnosis, prior to all treatment.

This clonotype was observed at least ten times. The antigen remains undetermined. The study based diagnoses on clinical symptoms, serum thyroxine and TRAb, thyroid ultrasound and orbital computed tomography. Germline CDR1 SGHTA, CDR2 FQGNSA. V shed 5 bases and J 3 bases; nucleotides not matched to a gene: 7. The CDR3 has 15 residues. Amplified regions were TCR beta CDR3 sequences from RNA transcripts. Using the HTBI primer set, a first-round RT-PCR was run on the TCR CDR3. TCRdb re-analysed the multiplex PCR reads in MiXCR, keeping a single row per CDR3 protein. The table has fewer than 900,000 distinct CDR3 sequences, about 17% seen once. Study observations and caveats: Clonotypes that were expanded in thyroid above 0.001 mostly appeared in blood too.

Sequencing was performed on blood. The chain recombines TRBV7-2 with TRBJ1-5, with 7 bases fitting TRBD1. This receptor was taken from a woman aged 45-65 years with Graves' hyperthyroidism that later progressed to Graves' ophthalmopathy. The CDR3 DNA follows: TGTGCCAGCAGCCAGGGGGGAAAGGCCAATCAGCCCCAGCATTTT. Translation: CASSQGGKANQPQHF.